The clone carrying this T cell receptor (beta chain) was found many times. Its antigen is still unknown. The data were obtained in a study of T cells in Graves' hyperthyroidism and ophthalmopathy. Whole-study results and caveats: Most thyroid clonotypes that were expanded above 0.001 also turned up in blood. The model's output predicted ophthalmopathy at a median of roughly 6 months prior to onset.

With duration under 3 months, ophthalmopathy was active: Clinical Activity Score at least 3, NOSPECS at least 4. Patients with uncontrolled infections, other autoimmune diseases, pregnancy or lactation were excluded. The germline gives CDR1 MNHNS, CDR2 SASEGT. Trimming cost V 4 bases and J 3 bases, with 5 bases left between them. This CDR3 contains 12 residues. RNA transcripts provided the source from which TCR beta CDR3 regions were amplified. TCR CDR3 underwent first-round RT-PCR with the HTBI primer set. TCRdb fed the multiplex PCR reads into MiXCR, producing one record per CDR3 protein. The sample lists 600,000 to 650,000 distinct CDR3 sequences, around 20% seen once, with roughly a third in the top ten.

Sequenced sample: blood. The chain has TRBV6-1 and TRBJ2-3; no definite D call. The receptor was isolated from a man in his thirties or forties with Graves' ophthalmopathy. The CDR3 sequence is CASSGRTDTQYF. The CDR3, as DNA: TGTGCCAGCAGTGGAAGGACAGATACGCAGTATTTT.